This T cell receptor (beta chain) is from a study of blood T cell repertoires in COVID-19. Germline V gene lookup returns CDR1 SGHDN and CDR2 FVKESK. Germline trimming cut 4 bases from V and 3 bases from J; bases unmatched to any gene: 1. There are 14 residues in the CDR3. TCRdb keeps only in-frame clones here, not all; method: immunoSEQ multiplex PCR. The table shows approximately 91,000 clones, with about 81% occurring only once. Sequenced material: peripheral blood. This TCR derives from a man aged 70 or older with acute or convalescent COVID-19. V usage is TRBV14 and J usage is TRBJ2-1; 9 bases are shared with TRBD2. The CDR3 region is CASSLSGSYNEQFF. Written as DNA, the CDR3 is TGTGCCAGCAGCCTTAGCGGGAGCTACAATGAGCAGTTCTTC.